Listed below are T cell receptor beta chains from one sample, sequenced in a study of blood T cell repertoires in COVID-19. The data were produced by immunoSEQ multiplex PCR, yet TCRdb's version contains in-frame clones alone and is incomplete. The data contain roughly 100,000 clones, roughly 90% of them singletons. The specimen sequenced was peripheral blood. The source is a woman aged 45-65 years with COVID-19, enrolled during active disease. CDR3s include the opening cysteine and the closing phenylalanine or tryptophan. The D gene is left open where the match is weak. The listing skips clone size in some rows; elsewhere it reads once, few, many or a size class.

.	TRBJ2-1	.	TRBV4-3	13	TGCGCCAGCAGCCAAGATCAAGTCACAGAGCAGTTCTTC	CASSQDQVTEQFF
.	TRBJ2-5	TRBD2	TRBV7-6	16	TGTGCCAGCAGCTCTAGCGTGCGAGCGGGGAAAGAGACCCAGTACTTC	CASSSSVRAGKETQYF
once	TRBJ2-1	.	TRBV20-1	13	TGCAGTGCTAGTCGGGGGGCAGGGGATGAGCAGTTCTTC	CSASRGAGDEQFF
.	TRBJ2-3	.	TRBV12-5	15	TGTGCTAGTGGTTCGCGAGTTGGGCCCGCAGATACGCAGTATTTT	CASGSRVGPADTQYF
once	TRBJ1-5	.	TRBV6-1	15	TGTGCCAGCAGTGAAAACGGACAGCTTAATCAGCCCCAGCATTTT	CASSENGQLNQPQHF
.	TRBJ1-2	.	TRBV7-9	13	TGTGCCATCTCGACCGGGGGTTACTATGGCTACACCTTC	CAISTGGYYGYTF
.	TRBJ2-1	TRBD1	TRBV25-1	12	TGTGCCAGCAGTGCGGGACAGCCAGGGCAGTTCTTC	CASSAGQPGQFF
few	TRBJ1-2	TRBD1	TRBV4-3	16	TGCGCCAGCAGCCAAGACGCACAGGGGGCGGAGGGTGGCTACACCTTC	CASSQDAQGAEGGYTF
.	TRBJ1-5	.	TRBV6-6	14	TGTGCCAGCAGACGCAGGGGTCCGGATCAGCCCCAGCATTTT	CASRRRGPDQPQHF
.	TRBJ1-2	TRBD1	TRBV10-3	14	TGTGCCATCAGCCGACAGGGGGAAAGTGGTGGCTACACCTTC	CAISRQGESGGYTF
.	TRBJ2-3	.	TRBV9	13	TGTGCCACCAGTGAGGGGGGGGCAGATACGCAGTATTTT	CATSEGGADTQYF
.	TRBJ2-3	.	TRBV9	14	TGTGCCAGCAGCGATGCGAGCGGAACAGATACGCAGTATTTT	CASSDASGTDTQYF
.	TRBJ1-1	.	TRBV30	13	TGTGCCTGGAGTGCGACACCTCACACTGAAGCTTTCTTT	CAWSATPHTEAFF
once	TRBJ2-7	TRBD1	TRBV7-2	13	TGTGCCAGCAGCTACCGGGACAGCTACGAGCAGTACTTC	CASSYRDSYEQYF
.	TRBJ2-5	.	TRBV4-1	13	TGCGCCAGCAGCCAAGCTAATCAAGAGACCCAGTACTTC	CASSQANQETQYF
.	TRBJ2-1	.	TRBV11-2	13	TGTGCCAGCAGCTCTATTCCCTACAATGAGCAGTTCTTC	CASSSIPYNEQFF
.	TRBJ1-2	.	TRBV12-3/TRBV12-4	13	TGTGCCAGCAGTCTCCAGGGGCCCGGGGGCTACACCTTC	CASSLQGPGGYTF
once	TRBJ1-1	.	TRBV27	14	TGTGCCAGCAGGTTCCTGGGGGCGGCCACTGAAGCTTTCTTT	CASRFLGAATEAFF
once	TRBJ2-3	TRBD1	TRBV5-1	14	TGCGCCACCCGTGGACAGGGAAACACAGATACGCAGTATTTT	CATRGQGNTDTQYF
.	TRBJ2-7	.	TRBV6-6	14	TGTGCCAGCAGTCCCGTACGGGAACGCTACGAGCAGTACTTC	CASSPVRERYEQYF
.	TRBJ2-6	.	TRBV28	16	TGTGCCAGCAGTTCACCCGCCCAGTCTGGGGCCAACGTCCTGACTTTC	CASSSPAQSGANVLTF
.	TRBJ2-5	.	TRBV5-5	15	TGTGCCAGCAGCTTGTTAGCCACCTCTGCCGAGACCCAGTACTTC	CASSLLATSAETQYF
.	TRBJ1-2	TRBD1	TRBV27	14	TGTGCCAGCAGAGATCTACAGGGGGCGGGAGGCTACACCTTC	CASRDLQGAGGYTF
.	TRBJ1-1	.	TRBV5-6	17	TGTGCCAGCAGCTCCTGGCTCTGGTCAGATAAGAACACTGAAGCTTTCTTT	CASSSWLWSDKNTEAFF
.	TRBJ1-6	TRBD1	TRBV28	13	TGTGCCATCGGCGGGACAGAGCTTTCACCCCTCCACTTT	CAIGGTELSPLHF
.	TRBJ1-6	.	TRBV30	13	TGTGCCTGGAGTGTTGACAGAAATTCACCCCTCCACTTT	CAWSVDRNSPLHF
.	TRBJ2-7	.	TRBV18	14	TGTGCCAGCTCACCAGGGGGCTTGCCCTACGAGCAGTACTTC	CASSPGGLPYEQYF